This T cell receptor (beta chain) was sequenced in a study of siplizumab effects on memory and regulatory T cells. Germline assignment: CDR1 LNHDA and CDR2 SQIVND (reference sequence). This CDR3 has 11 residues. Trimming pared 7 bases from V and 8 bases from J, leaving 11 bases between. Findings and caveats of the study: Siplizumab brought about a significant reduction in alloreactive sequences traceable to unstimulated CD4+ memory cells.

The method was immunoSEQ multiplex PCR; TCRdb's version includes in-frame clones alone and lacks a portion of them. Of 100,000 or so clones listed, approximately 92% are singletons. Turning to this clone: Its antigen is not known.

The sample was non-Treg CD4+ T cells sorted from blood. The V and J genes are TRBV19 and TRBJ1-1, with TRBD1 as a possible D gene (6 bases). The TCR originated in a human donor in good health. This CDR3 reads CASKGGMEAFF. In DNA, the CDR3 is TGTGCCAGTAAGGGGGGGATGGAAGCTTTCTTT. The variable domain in full, completed from reference TRBV19 and TRBJ1-1, reads DGGITQSPKYLFRKEGQNVTLSCEQNLNHDAMYWYRQDPGQGLRLIYYSQIVNDFQKGDIAEGYSVSREKKESFPLTVTSAQKNPTAFYLCASKGGMEAFFGQGTRLTVV.